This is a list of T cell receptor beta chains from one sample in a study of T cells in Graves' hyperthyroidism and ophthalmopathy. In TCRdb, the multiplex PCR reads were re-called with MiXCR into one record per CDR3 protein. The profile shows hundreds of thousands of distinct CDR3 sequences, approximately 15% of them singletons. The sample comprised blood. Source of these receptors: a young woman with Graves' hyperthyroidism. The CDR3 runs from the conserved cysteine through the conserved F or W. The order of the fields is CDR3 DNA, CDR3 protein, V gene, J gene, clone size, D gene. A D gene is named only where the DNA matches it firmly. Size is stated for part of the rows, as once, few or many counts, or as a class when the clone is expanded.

TGCGCCAGCAGCTTGGTAGCAGGGGCGGGGTACAATGACCAGTTCTTC	CASSLVAGAGYNDQFF	TRBV5-1	TRBJ2-1	.	.
TGTGCCAGCAGCGACGCAGAGACCCAGTACTTC	CASSDAETQYF	TRBV11-2	TRBJ2-5	many	.
TGTGCCACGACTCTAGGCAAAACTAGCACAGATACGCAGTATTTT	CATTLGKTSTDTQYF	TRBV28	TRBJ2-3	once	.
TGTGCCAGCAGCTTAGGGGGGGGGGGATCCGACTACGAGCAGTACTTC	CASSLGGGGSDYEQYF	TRBV7-9	TRBJ2-7	.	TRBD2
TGTGCCTGGAGTGTAGGTAGATCGAGGGCCACTGAAGCTTTCTTT	CAWSVGRSRATEAFF	TRBV30	TRBJ1-1	many	.
TGTGCCAGCAGCTACCAGGGGAATGGTGGCTACACCTTC	CASSYQGNGGYTF	TRBV3-1	TRBJ1-2	.	.
TGTGCCAGCAGTCCCCAAGACAGGGGAGACGTCCATGGCTACACCTTC	CASSPQDRGDVHGYTF	TRBV12-3/TRBV12-4	TRBJ1-2	many	TRBD1
TGTGCCAGCAGTTTTAATATAGCAGATACGCAGTATTTT	CASSFNIADTQYF	TRBV12-3/TRBV12-4	TRBJ2-3	.	.
TGTGCCACCAGTGACCCTGGACTAGCGGGAGGAAAGGGGGCAGAGACCCAGTACTTC	CATSDPGLAGGKGAETQYF	TRBV24-1	TRBJ2-5	.	TRBD2
TGTGCCAGCAGCCTTAGCGTAGATACGCAGTATTTT	CASSLSVDTQYF	TRBV12-3/TRBV12-4	TRBJ2-3	many	.
TGCAGCGTCCGGGACACCGAAACTAGCACAGATACGCAGTATTTT	CSVRDTETSTDTQYF	TRBV29-1	TRBJ2-3	many	.
TGTGCCAGCAGTGAATGGACCGCGGAGACCCAGTACTTC	CASSEWTAETQYF	TRBV2	TRBJ2-5	many	.
TGCAGTGCCCGCCCCCCTAACGAGCAGTACTTC	CSARPPNEQYF	TRBV20-1	TRBJ2-7	.	.
TGCAGTGCTAGAGTGGTAGCGGGGGCCTTGGGTGAGCAGTTCTTC	CSARVVAGALGEQFF	TRBV20-1	TRBJ2-1	many	TRBD2
TGTGCCAGCAGTATTCGACTACCCGAAGACTATGGCTACACCTTC	CASSIRLPEDYGYTF	TRBV2	TRBJ1-2	many	.
TGTGCCAGCAGCGTACGAGCTAGCGGGAGGCAGGGAGAGACCCAGTACTTC	CASSVRASGRQGETQYF	TRBV9	TRBJ2-5	many	TRBD2
TGCGCCAGCAGCTTGTCAAGGGATGGCTACACCTTC	CASSLSRDGYTF	TRBV5-1	TRBJ1-2	many	.
TGTGCCAGCAGCAGAGGGGAGGGGACCACCTACAATGAGCAGTTCTTC	CASSRGEGTTYNEQFF	TRBV3-1	TRBJ2-1	many	TRBD2
TGTGCCAGCAGCTCAGCCCGGACAGAAGAGACCCAGTACTTC	CASSSARTEETQYF	TRBV11-2	TRBJ2-5	few	.
TGTGCCAGCAGCTCCGGATATACTAGCACAGATACGCAGTATTTT	CASSSGYTSTDTQYF	TRBV7-2	TRBJ2-3	many	.
TGTGCCAGCAGCTTGAATTCAGGGGGCAATCAGCCCCAGCATTTT	CASSLNSGGNQPQHF	TRBV7-2	TRBJ1-5	many	.
TGTGCCAGCAGCTTAAGGTCTTCGACTAGCGGGACGTACAATGAGCAGTTCTTC	CASSLRSSTSGTYNEQFF	TRBV7-9	TRBJ2-1	many	TRBD2
TGTGCCAGCAGCCAACATGCCTTCATGAACACTGAAGCTTTCTTT	CASSQHAFMNTEAFF	TRBV14	TRBJ1-1	many	.
TGTGCCAGCCACACTTGGACTAGCGGGTACGAGCAGTACTTC	CASHTWTSGYEQYF	TRBV3-1	TRBJ2-7	.	TRBD2
TGTGCCAGCAGTGATGAGGGTAGGACTGAAGCTTTCTTT	CASSDEGRTEAFF	TRBV2	TRBJ1-1	many	.
TGTGCCACCAGTGATCTGCCCCAGACCCAGTACTTC	CATSDLPQTQYF	TRBV24-1	TRBJ2-5	.	.
TGTGCCAGCAGTCCGCCTAGCGGGACCCCCTACAATGAGCAGTTCTTC	CASSPPSGTPYNEQFF	TRBV27	TRBJ2-1	few	TRBD2
TGTGCCAGCAGCCCCTTCCGGACTTCTGCCAAAAACATTCAGTACTTC	CASSPFRTSAKNIQYF	TRBV14	TRBJ2-4	.	.
TGTGCCAGCAGCTTAGCATACGGAGGAAACACTGAAGCTTTCTTT	CASSLAYGGNTEAFF	TRBV7-6	TRBJ1-1	many	.
TGTGCCAGCAGTTACAGAGCTAACTATGGCTACACCTTC	CASSYRANYGYTF	TRBV6-2/TRBV6-3	TRBJ1-2	many	.
TGTGCCAGCAGTTGGACAGGTTATGGAGACTATGGCTACACCTTC	CASSWTGYGDYGYTF	TRBV2	TRBJ1-2	.	TRBD1
TGTGCCAGCAGCCAAACTGGGACAGGGGGTGAAAAACTGTTTTTT	CASSQTGTGGEKLFF	TRBV14	TRBJ1-4	many	TRBD1
TGTGCCAGCAGTTCAAGGGGGACGGAAGGCTACGAGCAGTACTTC	CASSSRGTEGYEQYF	TRBV27	TRBJ2-7	.	.
TGTGCCTCCGTAAGGGGCAACAATCAGCCCCAGCATTTT	CASVRGNNQPQHF	TRBV12-3/TRBV12-4	TRBJ1-5	many	.
TGTGCCAGCAGCTTGCCTACAAGGGAGGGTAATTCACCCCTCCACTTT	CASSLPTREGNSPLHF	TRBV5-5	TRBJ1-6	few	.
TGTGCCAGCAGCCAAGTTTTATATGAGCAGTTCTTC	CASSQVLYEQFF	TRBV3-1	TRBJ2-1	many	.
TGCAGTGCTAGAGGCACAGGGGGAGACACTGAAGCTTTCTTT	CSARGTGGDTEAFF	TRBV20-1	TRBJ1-1	many	TRBD1
TGTGCCAGCAGTGAATGGGGGACAGCCCGTGAAGCTTTCTTT	CASSEWGTAREAFF	TRBV13	TRBJ1-1	.	TRBD1
TGTGCCAGCAGTTATCGGAGGGATCTGCTCCTCAATGAGCAGTTCTTC	CASSYRRDLLLNEQFF	TRBV6-1	TRBJ2-1	few	.
TGTGCCACCTTAAGCGGGGGGGCTGGCACAGATACGCAGTATTTT	CATLSGGAGTDTQYF	TRBV27	TRBJ2-3	few	TRBD2